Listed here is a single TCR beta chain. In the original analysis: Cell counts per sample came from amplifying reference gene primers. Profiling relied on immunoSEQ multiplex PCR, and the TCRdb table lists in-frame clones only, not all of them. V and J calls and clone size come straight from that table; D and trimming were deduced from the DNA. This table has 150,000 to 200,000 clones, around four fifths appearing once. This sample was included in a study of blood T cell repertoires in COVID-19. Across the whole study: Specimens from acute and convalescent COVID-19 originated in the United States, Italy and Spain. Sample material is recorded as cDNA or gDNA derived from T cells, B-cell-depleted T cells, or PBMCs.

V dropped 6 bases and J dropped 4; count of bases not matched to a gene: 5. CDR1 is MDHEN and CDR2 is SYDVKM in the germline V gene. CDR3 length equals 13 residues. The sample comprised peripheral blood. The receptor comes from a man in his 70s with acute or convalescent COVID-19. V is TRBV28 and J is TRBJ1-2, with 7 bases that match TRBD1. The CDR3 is CASSRGQVYGYTF. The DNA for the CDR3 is TGTGCCAGCAGCCGAGGACAGGTCTATGGCTACACCTTC.